These T cell receptor beta chains were read from a single sample in a study of a mutant IDH1 vaccine in newly diagnosed glioma. These receptors have no known antigen. The data were produced by immunoSEQ multiplex PCR, yet TCRdb's version contains in-frame clones alone and is incomplete. The table shows 9,500 to 13,000 clones, with about 81% occurring only once. The sequencing here drew on PBMCs, taken from a glioma patient whose treatment included an IDH1 peptide vaccine. The source is a young man with glioma. CDR3s include the opening cysteine and the closing phenylalanine or tryptophan. The D gene is left open where the match is weak. Size values are once, few and many counts, or a class for expanded clones, and some rows have none.

abundance: NA
d_gene: NA
v_gene: TRBV25-1
j_gene: TRBJ1-1
CDR3aa: CASSGFRGTEAFF
CDR3nt: TGTGCCAGCAGTGGTTTTCGGGGAACTGAAGCTTTCTTT

abundance: NA
d_gene: NA
v_gene: TRBV9
j_gene: TRBJ2-7
CDR3aa: CASSVEPGAYYEQYF
CDR3nt: TGTGCCAGCAGCGTAGAACCGGGAGCCTACTACGAGCAGTACTTC

abundance: NA
d_gene: TRBD1
v_gene: TRBV2
j_gene: TRBJ1-2
CDR3aa: CASSYTMDRIFAF
CDR3nt: TGTGCCAGCAGTTACACTATGGACAGGATCTTCGCCTTC

abundance: NA
d_gene: NA
v_gene: TRBV7-9
j_gene: TRBJ1-1
CDR3aa: CASSLGATTEAFF
CDR3nt: TGTGCCAGCAGCTTAGGGGCAACTACTGAAGCTTTCTTT

abundance: NA
d_gene: NA
v_gene: TRBV19
j_gene: TRBJ1-5
CDR3aa: CASSNDSPRQPQHF
CDR3nt: TGTGCCAGTAGTAATGACAGTCCCCGTCAGCCCCAGCATTTT

abundance: NA
d_gene: NA
v_gene: TRBV5-1
j_gene: TRBJ2-4
CDR3aa: CASRTSGRGENIQYF
CDR3nt: TGCGCCAGCAGGACTTCGGGCCGAGGGGAAAACATTCAGTACTTC

abundance: NA
d_gene: TRBD1
v_gene: TRBV5-1
j_gene: TRBJ2-7
CDR3aa: CASRLDPPGQGSYEQYF
CDR3nt: TGCGCCAGCAGATTGGATCCCCCGGGACAGGGTTCCTACGAGCAGTACTTC

abundance: NA
d_gene: NA
v_gene: TRBV12-5
j_gene: TRBJ1-1
CDR3aa: CASGLVLGRDGMNTEAFF
CDR3nt: TGTGCTAGTGGTTTGGTACTCGGCAGGGATGGAATGAACACTGAAGCTTTCTTT

abundance: NA
d_gene: TRBD2
v_gene: TRBV5-1
j_gene: TRBJ2-1
CDR3aa: CASSFSGSSTEQFF
CDR3nt: TGCGCCAGCAGCTTTAGCGGGAGTTCTACTGAGCAGTTCTTC

abundance: NA
d_gene: TRBD1
v_gene: TRBV7-6
j_gene: TRBJ2-5
CDR3aa: CASSFGTGVRETQYF
CDR3nt: TGTGCCAGCAGCTTTGGGACAGGGGTGCGGGAGACCCAGTACTTC

abundance: NA
d_gene: NA
v_gene: TRBV9
j_gene: TRBJ1-1
CDR3aa: CASSATFSMNTEAFF
CDR3nt: TGTGCCAGCAGCGCCACTTTTTCCATGAACACTGAAGCTTTCTTT

abundance: NA
d_gene: NA
v_gene: TRBV19
j_gene: TRBJ1-5
CDR3aa: CASSSASNQPQHF
CDR3nt: TGTGCCAGTAGCTCGGCTAGCAATCAGCCCCAGCATTTT

abundance: NA
d_gene: TRBD1
v_gene: TRBV4-1
j_gene: TRBJ2-7
CDR3aa: CASSQEGDRSSYEQYF
CDR3nt: TGCGCCAGCAGCCAAGAGGGGGACAGAAGCTCCTACGAGCAGTACTTC

abundance: NA
d_gene: NA
v_gene: TRBV28
j_gene: TRBJ2-5
CDR3aa: CASRGGETQYF
CDR3nt: TGTGCCAGCAGGGGGGGAGAGACCCAGTACTTC

abundance: large
d_gene: NA
v_gene: TRBV2
j_gene: TRBJ2-5
CDR3aa: CASGWTEETQYF
CDR3nt: TGTGCCAGCGGATGGACGGAAGAGACCCAGTACTTC

abundance: NA
d_gene: NA
v_gene: TRBV4-2
j_gene: TRBJ1-4
CDR3aa: CASSQEQGMELFF
CDR3nt: TGTGCCAGCAGCCAAGAGCAGGGTATGGAACTGTTTTTT

abundance: few
d_gene: TRBD2
v_gene: TRBV7-9
j_gene: TRBJ2-1
CDR3aa: CASISMGGEQFF
CDR3nt: TGTGCCAGCATTTCAATGGGGGGGGAGCAGTTCTTC

abundance: NA
d_gene: NA
v_gene: TRBV5-1
j_gene: TRBJ2-6
CDR3aa: CASKGEPGANVLTF
CDR3nt: TGCGCCAGCAAGGGGGAACCTGGGGCCAACGTCCTGACTTTC

abundance: NA
d_gene: NA
v_gene: TRBV6-1
j_gene: TRBJ1-5
CDR3aa: CASSEVSGAGWPQHF
CDR3nt: TGTGCCAGCAGTGAAGTTTCCGGGGCCGGATGGCCCCAGCATTTT

abundance: NA
d_gene: TRBD2
v_gene: TRBV19
j_gene: TRBJ2-7
CDR3aa: CASRTRGRDEQYF
CDR3nt: TGTGCCAGTAGGACTCGGGGGAGGGACGAGCAGTACTTC

abundance: few
d_gene: NA
v_gene: TRBV11-2
j_gene: TRBJ2-2
CDR3aa: CASSLDMNGELFF
CDR3nt: TGTGCCAGCAGCTTAGATATGAACGGGGAGCTGTTTTTT

abundance: NA
d_gene: NA
v_gene: TRBV10-2
j_gene: TRBJ2-7
CDR3aa: CASSDKSAGSSYEQYF
CDR3nt: TGCGCCAGCAGTGATAAATCGGCCGGATCTTCCTACGAGCAGTACTTC

abundance: few
d_gene: NA
v_gene: TRBV14
j_gene: TRBJ2-2
CDR3aa: CASSPRERGTGELFF
CDR3nt: TGTGCCAGCAGCCCCCGAGAGAGGGGCACCGGGGAGCTGTTTTTT

abundance: NA
d_gene: NA
v_gene: TRBV6-4
j_gene: TRBJ2-2
CDR3aa: CASSEGSTGELFF
CDR3nt: TGTGCCAGCAGTGAGGGGAGCACCGGGGAGCTGTTTTTT

abundance: NA
d_gene: NA
v_gene: TRBV29-1
j_gene: TRBJ1-1
CDR3aa: CSVVADTEAFF
CDR3nt: TGCAGCGTTGTAGCCGACACTGAAGCTTTCTTT

abundance: NA
d_gene: TRBD1
v_gene: TRBV5-1
j_gene: TRBJ2-5
CDR3aa: CASSGGTGGYQETQYF
CDR3nt: TGCGCCAGCAGCGGGGGGACAGGGGGGTACCAAGAGACCCAGTACTTC

abundance: NA
d_gene: TRBD1
v_gene: TRBV27
j_gene: TRBJ1-5
CDR3aa: CASSLGQRNQPQHF
CDR3nt: TGTGCCAGCAGTTTGGGACAGCGTAATCAGCCCCAGCATTTT

abundance: once
d_gene: TRBD1
v_gene: TRBV6-1
j_gene: TRBJ2-7
CDR3aa: CATRDRAMYEQYF
CDR3nt: TGTGCCACCAGGGACAGGGCCATGTACGAGCAGTACTTC

abundance: NA
d_gene: TRBD1
v_gene: TRBV15
j_gene: TRBJ2-5
CDR3aa: CATTRTGHETQYF
CDR3nt: TGTGCCACCACCCGGACAGGGCACGAGACCCAGTACTTC

abundance: NA
d_gene: NA
v_gene: TRBV6-5
j_gene: TRBJ1-1
CDR3aa: CASSYRENAEAFF
CDR3nt: TGTGCCAGCAGTTACAGGGAAAACGCTGAAGCTTTCTTT

abundance: NA
d_gene: NA
v_gene: TRBV27
j_gene: TRBJ2-7
CDR3aa: CASTTRPRVVCQQYF
CDR3nt: TGTGCCAGCACCACTCGACCCAGGGTGGTTTGTCAGCAGTACTTC

abundance: NA
d_gene: TRBD1
v_gene: TRBV10-3
j_gene: TRBJ1-1
CDR3aa: CAISDVLGTGSANTEAFF
CDR3nt: TGTGCCATCAGTGATGTCTTGGGGACAGGGAGTGCGAACACTGAAGCTTTCTTT

abundance: NA
d_gene: NA
v_gene: TRBV6-5
j_gene: TRBJ1-3
CDR3aa: CASSYRVPGNTIYF
CDR3nt: TGTGCCAGCAGTTACAGGGTTCCTGGAAACACCATATATTTT

abundance: NA
d_gene: NA
v_gene: TRBV28
j_gene: TRBJ1-2
CDR3aa: CASSPPRQFYGYTF
CDR3nt: TGTGCCAGCAGTCCCCCGCGACAGTTCTATGGCTACACCTTC

abundance: few
d_gene: TRBD1
v_gene: TRBV5-1
j_gene: TRBJ1-1
CDR3aa: CASKEGTGTEAFF
CDR3nt: TGCGCCAGCAAAGAAGGGACAGGGACTGAAGCTTTCTTT

abundance: NA
d_gene: NA
v_gene: TRBV6-5
j_gene: TRBJ1-2
CDR3aa: CASSSGPSVTF
CDR3nt: TGTGCCAGCAGCTCGGGACCCTCGGTCACCTTC

abundance: NA
d_gene: NA
v_gene: TRBV2
j_gene: TRBJ1-5
CDR3aa: CASSATGYNQPQHF
CDR3nt: TGTGCCAGCAGCGCCACAGGTTACAATCAGCCCCAGCATTTT

abundance: NA
d_gene: NA
v_gene: TRBV2
j_gene: TRBJ2-3
CDR3aa: CASSEPPGDTQYF
CDR3nt: TGTGCCAGCAGTGAACCCCCTGGGGATACGCAGTATTTT

abundance: NA
d_gene: NA
v_gene: TRBV5-8
j_gene: TRBJ2-7
CDR3aa: CASSLERGYEQYF
CDR3nt: TGTGCCAGCAGCTTGGAAAGGGGCTACGAGCAGTACTTC

abundance: few
d_gene: NA
v_gene: TRBV5-1
j_gene: TRBJ2-6
CDR3aa: CASSLTPGANVLTF
CDR3nt: TGCGCCAGCAGCTTGACGCCTGGGGCCAACGTCCTGACTTTC

abundance: NA
d_gene: NA
v_gene: TRBV7-6
j_gene: TRBJ2-7
CDR3aa: CASSLVSGYNEQYF
CDR3nt: TGTGCCAGCAGCTTAGTGTCCGGGTACAACGAGCAGTACTTC

abundance: NA
d_gene: TRBD2
v_gene: TRBV18
j_gene: TRBJ2-3
CDR3aa: CASSPPRKREGLTDTQYF
CDR3nt: TGTGCCAGCTCACCACCGAGGAAGCGGGAGGGCCTAACAGATACGCAGTATTTT

abundance: NA
d_gene: NA
v_gene: TRBV5-4
j_gene: TRBJ1-5
CDR3aa: CASSLGLNQPQHF
CDR3nt: TGTGCCAGCAGCCTGGGACTCAATCAGCCCCAGCATTTT

abundance: few
d_gene: NA
v_gene: TRBV29-1
j_gene: TRBJ1-1
CDR3aa: CSVVRPPSEAFF
CDR3nt: TGCAGCGTTGTAAGGCCTCCGTCTGAAGCTTTCTTT

abundance: NA
d_gene: NA
v_gene: TRBV5-5
j_gene: TRBJ1-1
CDR3aa: CASRTTVEVEAFF
CDR3nt: TGTGCCAGCCGAACGACAGTGGAAGTTGAAGCTTTCTTT

abundance: few
d_gene: NA
v_gene: TRBV11-2
j_gene: TRBJ1-2
CDR3aa: CASSLSAGQGYGYTF
CDR3nt: TGTGCCAGCAGCTTATCAGCCGGTCAGGGGTATGGCTACACCTTC

abundance: NA
d_gene: TRBD1
v_gene: TRBV5-1
j_gene: TRBJ2-7
CDR3aa: CASSFNRGYEQYF
CDR3nt: TGCGCCAGCAGCTTCAACAGGGGCTACGAGCAGTACTTC

abundance: NA
d_gene: NA
v_gene: TRBV27
j_gene: TRBJ1-1
CDR3aa: CASSSPGGEAFF
CDR3nt: TGTGCCAGCAGTTCCCCGGGTGGTGAAGCTTTCTTT

abundance: NA
d_gene: TRBD2
v_gene: TRBV2
j_gene: TRBJ2-3
CDR3aa: CASSEAGLAGTDTQYF
CDR3nt: TGTGCCAGCAGTGAAGCCGGACTAGCGGGCACAGATACGCAGTATTTT

abundance: NA
d_gene: TRBD2
v_gene: TRBV7-9
j_gene: TRBJ2-5
CDR3aa: CASSLVTSGIPETQYF
CDR3nt: TGTGCCAGCAGCTTAGTGACTAGCGGAATACCAGAGACCCAGTACTTC